This T cell receptor beta chain was found in a study of blood T cell repertoires in COVID-19. About the research overall: There were acute and convalescent COVID-19 samples, and they came from the United States, Italy and Spain.

In the original workflow: Scientists estimated how many nucleated cells there were by amplifying reference gene primers. Sequenced by immunoSEQ multiplex PCR; TCRdb stores in-frame clones only, minus some. From that table come the V and J calls and clone size; the DNA was used to work out D and trimming. Among 150,000 or so clones listed, approximately 79% were seen once. The sample holds one count of this clone. The origin of this receptor is a woman at least 80 years old with acute or convalescent COVID-19. Specimen: peripheral blood.

The CDR3 region is CSVVPRRVFTEAFF. The DNA of the CDR3 is TGCAGCGTCGTACCCAGGAGGGTTTTCACTGAAGCTTTCTTT. The V call is TRBV29-1, the J call TRBJ1-1; D unresolved. Germline V lookup: CDR1 SQVTM, CDR2 ANQGSEA. V was shortened by 6 bases and J by 4 bases, with 18 bases between the two germline ends. The length of the CDR3 is 14 residues. The whole variable domain, filled in from reference TRBV29-1 and TRBJ1-1, reads SAVISQKPSRDICQRGTSLTIQCQVDSQVTMMFWYRQQPGQSLTLIATANQGSEATYESGFVIDKFPISRPNLTFSTLTVSNMSPEDSSIYLCSVVPRRVFTEAFFGQGTRLTVV.